This T cell receptor beta chain was documented in a study of CD8 T cells in Susac syndrome. About 0.5 to 1 ug RNA was reverse transcribed with random hexamers. TCRdb processed the immunoSEQ multiplex PCR reads anew with MiXCR; each CDR3 protein has one entry. Of about 140,000 distinct CDR3 sequences in the sample, roughly 94% were seen once. This CDR3 has 16 residues. V was shortened by 2 bases and J by 6 bases, with 19 bases between the two germline ends. Per the germline V gene, CDR1 is MDHEN and CDR2 is SYDVKM. Sequenced material: CD8+ T cells from PBMCs. The receptor was derived from a human donor with Susac syndrome. The chain carries TRBV28 and TRBJ2-5; a weak D match, TRBD1 (6 bases). CDR3 in DNA: TGTGCCAGCAGTTTACCCCTGACAGGCTCTGGAAAGACCCAGTACTTC. It yields the protein CASSLPLTGSGKTQYF.